Below, 5 T cell receptor beta chains from the same sample are listed, as sequenced in a study of blood T cell repertoires in COVID-19. The table came from immunoSEQ multiplex PCR; TCRdb's copy has only in-frame clones and leaves some out. The repertoire has approximately 270,000 clones, about 90% of them found once; the top ten carry over 3.5%. The sample taken for sequencing was PBMCs or T cells enriched from blood (not recorded which). The receptors were gathered from a woman in her 30s with acute COVID-19.

J is TRBJ2-3 and V is TRBV27, with TRBD2 matching over 10 bases. Germline assignment: CDR1 MNHEY and CDR2 SMNVEV (reference sequence). The CDR3 runs 18 residues. V trimming: 2 bases; J trimming: 2 bases; junction bases outside the gene matches: 10. The DNA for the CDR3 is TGTGCCAGCAGTTTAATGGCTAGCGGGAGTATCTCCACAGATACGCAGTATTTT. It specifies CASSLMASGSISTDTQYF.

This sequence joins TRBV19 and TRBJ2-4; D gene unclear. CDR3 size: 15 residues. The V and J ends lost 10 bases and 3 bases respectively, with 19 bases between them. Germline V lookup: CDR1 LNHDA, CDR2 SQIVND (reference sequence). The CDR3 DNA reads TGTGCCACTTCAGGTTACTCTTTCGGCAAAAACATTCAGTACTTC. Residues: CATSGYSFGKNIQYF.

The chain carries TRBV5-1 and TRBJ2-2, with TRBD1 matching over 9 bases. CDR3 length: 16 residues. The V gene end was trimmed by 0 bases and the J gene end by 2 bases; junction bases not matched to a gene: 2. Germline V CDR1 and CDR2: SGHRS, YFSETQ. The CDR3 is CASSLAGQGNTGELFF. The CDR3 DNA sequence: TGCGCCAGCAGCTTGGCGGGACAGGGTAACACCGGGGAGCTGTTTTTT.

The chain carries TRBV6-5 and TRBJ2-7, with 10 positions matching TRBD1. V was clipped by 4 bases and J by 3 bases; unmatched bases: 3. The V gene's germline CDR1 is MNHEY and CDR2 SVGAGI. The CDR3 has 14 residues. The CDR3 nucleotides read TGTGCCAGCAGTTCCGGGACAGGGGACTACGAGCAGTACTTC. It encodes CASSSGTGDYEQYF.

This clone was observed once. The chain has TRBV7-9 and TRBJ1-1, with TRBD1 matching 7 bases. Germline V gives CDR1 SEHNR, CDR2 FQNEAQ (reference sequence). This CDR3 is built from 15 residues. With V trimmed by 4 bases and J by 1 base, 6 bases remained unmatched. CDR3 amino acids: CASSSRQGPNTEAFF. The CDR3 bases are TGTGCCAGCAGCTCCCGACAGGGCCCGAACACTGAAGCTTTCTTT.